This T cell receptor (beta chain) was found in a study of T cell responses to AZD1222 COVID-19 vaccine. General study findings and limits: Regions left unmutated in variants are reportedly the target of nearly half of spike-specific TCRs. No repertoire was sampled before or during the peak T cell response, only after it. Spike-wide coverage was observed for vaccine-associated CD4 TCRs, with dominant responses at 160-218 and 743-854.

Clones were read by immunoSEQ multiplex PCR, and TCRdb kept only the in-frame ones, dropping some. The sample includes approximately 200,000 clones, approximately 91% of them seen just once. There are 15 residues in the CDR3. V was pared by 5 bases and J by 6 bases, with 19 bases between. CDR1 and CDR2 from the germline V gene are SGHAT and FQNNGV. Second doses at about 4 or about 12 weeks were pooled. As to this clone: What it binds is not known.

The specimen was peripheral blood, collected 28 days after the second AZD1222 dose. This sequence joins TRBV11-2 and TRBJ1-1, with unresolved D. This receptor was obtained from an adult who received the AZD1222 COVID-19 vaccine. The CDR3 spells CASSHEGRGGAEAFF. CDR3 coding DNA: TGTGCCAGCAGCCATGAAGGACGGGGTGGGGCTGAAGCTTTCTTT.